The 24 T cell receptor delta chains below were found in one sample sequenced in a study of gamma-delta T cells after stem cell transplantation. TCRdb re-called clones from the RT-PCR reads using CATT. The repertoire holds about 3,000 delta-chain clones, with less than 2% as singletons. The specimen sequenced was gamma-delta T cells. The source is a human donor. It is not recorded whose cells these are; they may come from a transplant donor.

As to this clone: TCRdb shows a much larger clone's protein in place of this DNA's translation, and the two differ at residue 11, likely through a read error; the protein shown is translated from the DNA. J is TRDJ1 and V is TRDV2; 12 bases align to TRDD3. The CDR3 consists of 17 residues. Germline lookup yields CDR1 GEAIGNYY and CDR2 EKD. V trimming: 1 base; J trimming: 1 base; junction bases outside the gene matches: 6. The CDR3 loop reads CACDTLGDTACTDKLIF. CDR3 DNA: TGTGCCTGTGACACGCTGGGGGATACGGCGTGCACCGATAAACTCATCTTT.

This clone is judged medium-sized. CDR3 in amino acids: CACVLVGETDKLIF. CDR3 DNA sequence: TGTGCCTGTGTCCTAGTGGGGGAGACCGATAAACTCATCTTT. The V call is TRDV2, the J call TRDJ1, with 7 nucleotides matching TRDD3. V shed 5 bases and J 2 bases; nucleotides not matched to a gene: 7. Germline V gene data show CDR1 as GEAIGNYY and CDR2 as EKD. This CDR3 has 14 amino acids.

To note about this clone: This likely stems from a read error, as it lies one base from a far larger clone. The sample carries other DNA sequences with the same CDR3. J is TRDJ2 and V is TRDV2, with D tentatively TRDD3 (6 bases). The CDR3 has 19 residues. The germline gives CDR1 GEAIGNYY, CDR2 EKD. V gave up 1 base and J gave up 0 bases, with 20 bases separating them. CDR3 in amino acids: CACDTVGGEKATLTAQLFF. The CDR3 DNA reads as TGTGCCTGTGACACTGTGGGGGGGGAGAAAGCGACTTTGACAGCACAACTCTTCTTT.

Turning to this clone: TCRdb shows a much larger clone's protein in place of this DNA's translation, and the two differ at residue 5, likely through a read error; the protein shown is translated from the DNA. The chain joins TRDV2 to TRDJ1; 13 bases are a match to TRDD3. Losses at the gene ends were 3 bases for V and 0 bases for J; bases not matched to a gene: 9. There are 18 residues in the CDR3. Per germline, CDR1 GEAIGNYY and CDR2 EKD. CDR3 DNA sequence: TGTGCCTGTGACGCCATACTGGGGGATACGTATTACACCGATAAACTCATCTTT. Amino acids: CACDAILGDTYYTDKLIF.

This clone has a handful of counts. The protein TCRdb lists belongs to a much larger clone and differs from this DNA's translation at residue 3, which points to a read error; the protein shown is made from the DNA. This sequence joins TRDV2 and TRDJ1; 9 bases line up with TRDD3. The CDR3 is 13 amino acids. CDR1 and CDR2 (germline): GEAIGNYY, EKD. In nucleotides, the CDR3 is TGTGCCCGTGAGGGGATACGGTCCGATAAACTCATCTTT. Translated: CAREGIRSDKLIF.

As for this clone: TCRdb's listed protein matches a much larger clone and diverges from this DNA's translation at residue 6, likely through a read error; the protein shown comes from the DNA. V usage is TRDV2 and J usage is TRDJ1, with 13 bases that match TRDD3. V gave up 1 base and J gave up 0 bases; unmatched junction bases: 7. This CDR3 is built from 18 residues. The germline CDR1 and CDR2 sequences are GEAIGNYY and EKD. The DNA for the CDR3 is TGTGCCTGTGACACGCCGACTGGGGGATACGAGAACACCGATAAACTCATCTTT. Its protein product is CACDTPTGGYENTDKLIF.

In its sample, this clone ranks as medium-sized (0.01 to 0.1%). It may be a read error: a sequence one base away is much more abundant. This rearrangement joins TRDV2 to TRDJ1, with 7 positions matching TRDD3. V trimming: 1 base; J trimming: 0 bases; junction bases outside the gene matches: 4. This CDR3 contains 15 residues. The germline gives CDR1 GEAIGNYY, CDR2 EKD. This CDR3 reads CACDTLGTYTDKLIF. In nucleotides, the CDR3 is TGTGCCTGTGACACACTGGGGACGTACACCGATAAACTCATCTTT.

On this clone itself: A single base is all that separates this from a far larger clone, so a read error is likely. Within the sample, other DNA sequences also encode this same CDR3. The chain employs TRDV2 and TRDJ1; TRDD3 aligns across 12 bases. This CDR3 has 18 residues. Germline lookup yields CDR1 GEAIGNYY and CDR2 EKD. CDR3 sequence: CACDTLILGDTRTDKLIF. The CDR3 DNA is TGTGCCTGCGACACCCTTATACTGGGGGATACAAGAACCGATAAACTCATCTTT.

By sample fraction, this clone is large. Other DNA sequences in this specimen translate into the identical CDR3. The chain employs TRDV2 and TRDJ3; D possibly corresponds to TRDD3 (6 bases). The CDR3 is 19 amino acids. The V end lost 3 bases, the J end lost 0 bases, and 17 bases lay between the germline ends. Germline CDR1 and CDR2: GEAIGNYY and EKD. The CDR3 DNA is TGTGCCTGTGACCCCCCTGGGGATTTAAGCTCCTGGGACACCCGACAGATGTTTTTC. It encodes CACDPPGDLSSWDTRQMFF.

Comments on this clone: TCRdb lists the protein of a much larger clone for this DNA, which differs at residue 9, so this is likely a read error; the protein given here is translated from the DNA itself. This chain links TRDV2 with TRDJ1, with D hard to call. The CDR3 is 15 amino acids. Trimming took off 0 bases at V and 7 bases at J, with 17 bases between the two ends. The germline V gene has CDR1 GEAIGNYY and CDR2 EKD. CDR3 protein: CACDTVGRGTGKLIF. The CDR3 DNA is TGTGCCTGTGACACCGTCGGGCGGGGTACGGGTAAACTCATCTTT.

This clone was observed a few times. A read error is possible here, since a much larger clone lies one base away. Other DNA sequences from this sample encode an identical CDR3 as well. The chain is built from TRDV2 and TRDJ1; 12 bases are a match to TRDD3. This CDR3 has 17 residues. Germline CDR1 and CDR2: GEAIGNYY and EKD. CDR3 sequence (DNA): TGTGCCTGTGACTCTTTACTGGGGGATACAAACCCCGATAAGCTCATCTTT. It encodes CACDSLLGDTNPDKLIF.

Note on this clone: TCRdb lists the protein of a much larger clone for this DNA, which differs at residue 14, so this is likely a read error; the protein given here is translated from the DNA itself. The V and J genes are TRDV2 and TRDJ1, with TRDD3 identical over 13 bases. Germline V CDR1 and CDR2: GEAIGNYY, EKD. CDR3 length: 18 residues. The CDR3 protein is CACDTLTGGYENTGKLIF. CDR3 nucleotide sequence: TGTGCCTGTGACACGCTGACTGGGGGATACGAGAACACCGGTAAACTCATCTTT.

This clone was seen more than once but under ten times. The chain employs TRDV2 and TRDJ1; TRDD3 agrees at 11 bases. CDR3 length: 19 residues. Trimming cost V 0 bases and J 0 bases; bases outside gene matches: 11. The germline V gene encodes CDR1 GEAIGNYY and CDR2 EKD. The chain's CDR3 is CACDTVGGGYAEYTDKLIF. The CDR3 DNA reads TGTGCCTGTGACACCGTTGGTGGGGGATACGCGGAGTACACCGATAAACTCATCTTT.

This clone occurred many times. This sequence is one base from a far larger clone and is likely a read error. Other DNA sequences in this sample translate to the same CDR3. J is TRDJ1 and V is TRDV2; D unclear. Per the germline V gene, CDR1 is GEAIGNYY and CDR2 is EKD. The V end was cut by 0 bases, the J end by 4 bases, with 14 bases between. The CDR3 is 15 residues long. CDR3 sequence: CACDTLGTANDKLIF. CDR3 in DNA: TGTGCCTGTGACACCCTTGGGACGGCCAACGATAAACTCATCTTT.

On this clone itself: This likely came from a read error, as a far larger clone is one base away. The sample carries other DNA sequences with the same CDR3. The CDR3 loop is CACDSITGIHSTDKLIF. The CDR3 DNA sequence: TGTGCCTGTGACTCCATAACTGGGATCCATAGCACCGATAAACTCATCTTT. The gene calls are TRDV2 and TRDJ1; D possibly corresponds to TRDD3 (6 bases). The V and J ends lost 3 bases and 1 base respectively, with 20 bases between them. CDR3 length equals 17 residues. The germline CDR1 and CDR2 sequences are GEAIGNYY and EKD.

As to this clone: The protein given by TCRdb reflects a much larger clone and differs at residue 6 from this DNA's translation, likely from a read error; the protein shown is the DNA's translation. The chain combines TRDV2 with TRDJ1, with D possibly matching TRDD2 (5 bases). The CDR3 is made up of 17 amino acids. V gave up 0 bases and J gave up 5 bases, with 21 bases separating them. CDR1 GEAIGNYY and CDR2 EKD come from the germline V gene. The CDR3 protein is CACDTISSLTSGDKLIF. The CDR3 DNA reads as TGTGCCTGTGACACCATCTCTTCCCTCACTTCGGGGGATAAACTCATCTTT.

This clone was seen a few times. This DNA's translation and the protein TCRdb lists, from a much larger clone, do not match at residue 16, likely due to a read error; the protein shown is translated from the DNA. The gene calls are TRDV2 and TRDJ1, with 13 bases matching TRDD3. Germline CDR1 and CDR2: GEAIGNYY and EKD. The length of the CDR3 is 18 residues. Here the CDR3 DNA reads TGTGCCTGTGACGCCGTACTGGGGGATACGCGGGACACCGATAAACCCATCTTT. It specifies CACDAVLGDTRDTDKPIF.

This clone was detected many times. A far larger clone is a single base away, which makes a read error likely. The chain combines TRDV2 with TRDJ1, with 9 nucleotides matching TRDD3. The CDR3 runs to 20 residues. CDR1 and CDR2 (germline): GEAIGNYY, EKD. J was trimmed by 0 bases and V by 2 bases; bases with no gene match: 18. CDR3 amino acids: CACDITTGGPWGIYTDKLIF. For the CDR3, the DNA is TGTGCCTGTGACATCACTACTGGGGGACCCTGGGGCATATACACCGATAAACTCATCTTT.

By sample share, this clone is medium-sized. Other DNA sequences within the sample encode an identical CDR3. The chain carries TRDV1 and TRDJ1; D unresolved. CDR3 size: 14 residues. V lost 2 bases and J 3 bases, leaving 10 bases between the germline ends. CDR1 and CDR2 (germline): TSWWSYY, QGS. The CDR3: CALGEIGKSDKLIF. DNA for the CDR3: TGTGCTCTTGGGGAAATCGGCAAATCCGATAAACTCATCTTT.

A word on this clone: A far more abundant clone sits one base away, making this likely a read error. The sample has other DNA sequences that encode this CDR3 too. The chain has TRDV2 and TRDJ1; 12 bases agree with TRDD3. The germline V gene encodes CDR1 GEAIGNYY and CDR2 EKD. The trim removed 0 bases at V and 4 bases at J, leaving 14 bases unmatched. The CDR3 runs 19 residues. Here the CDR3 reads CACDTGGLGDTPSGDKLIF. As DNA, the CDR3 is TGTGCCTGTGACACCGGAGGGCTGGGGGATACGCCGTCTGGCGATAAACTCATCTTT.

This clone was counted only a few times. TCRdb has a much larger clone's protein, which differs at residue 7 from the translation of this DNA, likely because of a read error; what is shown is the protein translated from the DNA. J is TRDJ1 and V is TRDV2; D is uncertain. CDR1 GEAIGNYY and CDR2 EKD come from the germline V gene. The CDR3 consists of 15 residues. The CDR3 protein is CACDTLVTANDKLIF. The CDR3 coding sequence is TGTGCCTGTGACACCCTCGTGACGGCCAACGATAAGCTCATCTTT.

Notes on this clone: TCRdb attributes to this sequence the protein of a much larger clone, which differs from the DNA translation at residue 13; a read error is likely, and the protein displayed is translated from the DNA. This chain joins TRDV2 and TRDJ1, with 9 bases matching TRDD3. Germline CDR1 reads GEAIGNYY; CDR2 reads EKD. The CDR3 loop spans 15 amino acids. The CDR3 DNA is TGTGCCTGTGACGCACTGGGGGACTTCACCGATAAACCCATCTTT. Its translation: CACDALGDFTDKPIF.

This clone is termed large. At the DNA level, this CDR3 is encoded by other sequences in the same sample as well. This chain links TRDV2 with TRDJ1; 9 bases are a match to TRDD3. The germline gives CDR1 GEAIGNYY, CDR2 EKD. V lost 0 bases and J lost 3; bases outside the gene matches: 4. The CDR3 loop spans 15 amino acids. CDR3 coding DNA: TGTGCCTGTGACACCGCTGGGGGATTTTCCGATAAACTCATCTTT. Protein sequence: CACDTAGGFSDKLIF.

Turning to this clone: Only one base separates this from a far larger clonotype, so it likely reflects a read error. Distinct nucleotide sequences in the sample also encode this CDR3. This chain links TRDV2 with TRDJ1; TRDD3 matches at 9 bases. The CDR3 is 17 residues long. J lost 5 bases, V lost 7 bases, and 19 bases had no gene match. The germline V gene encodes CDR1 GEAIGNYY and CDR2 EKD. CDR3: CACDPLGTGGPVDKLIF. The CDR3 DNA follows: TGTGCCTGCGACCCTTTGGGGACTGGGGGACCCGTGGATAAACTCATCTTT.